Below are 9 T cell receptor beta chains sequenced from a single sample in a study of blood T cell repertoires in COVID-19. Assay: immunoSEQ multiplex PCR; the TCRdb copy retains only in-frame clones and omits some. The sample comprises about 180,000 clones, approximately 90% of which are singletons, and roughly 2.8% rests with the top ten. Sample: peripheral blood. The receptors originated from a woman in her 30s with active or convalescent COVID-19.

The chain couples TRBV4-1 to TRBJ1-3; 7 bases match TRBD1. Germline CDR1 is MGHRA and CDR2 is YSYEKL. The CDR3 loop spans 16 amino acids. The trim removed 0 bases at V and 5 bases at J, leaving 7 bases unmatched. As DNA, the CDR3 is TGCGCCAGCAGCCAAGATTGGACAGGCGGACGAAACACCATATATTTT. It specifies CASSQDWTGGRNTIYF.

This chain links TRBV11-3 with TRBJ2-3; 7 bases line up with TRBD2. J lost 0 bases, V lost 5 bases, and 11 bases had no gene match. CDR3 length: 17 residues. Germline CDR1 SGHNT, CDR2 YENEEA. DNA of the CDR3: TGTGCCAGCAGCCCCCCGGATCAGCGGGGAAGCACAGATACGCAGTATTTT. Translation: CASSPPDQRGSTDTQYF.

The CDR3 spells CASSLLVASPRNTIYF. The CDR3 region has the DNA TGTGCCAGCAGCTTATTAGTGGCTAGCCCCCGAAACACCATATATTTT. V is TRBV7-8 and J is TRBJ1-3, with D unresolved. CDR1 is SGHVS, CDR2 FQNEAQ, per germline. With 2 bases removed from V and 5 bases from J, the gap between germline ends came to 16 bases. CDR3 length: 16 residues.

Here the CDR3 DNA reads TGTGCCACCAGTGATTTCCAGGAGGGGGAGCAGTACTTC. Protein: CATSDFQEGEQYF. The chain links TRBV24-1 to TRBJ2-7, with D maybe TRBD2 (6 bases). The germline V gene has CDR1 KGHDR and CDR2 SFDVKD. V was clipped by 1 base and J by 7 bases, with 10 bases between them. The CDR3 is made up of 13 amino acids.

J is TRBJ2-1 and V is TRBV24-1; 9 nucleotides line up with TRBD2. The CDR3 is 15 amino acids. The germline CDR1 and CDR2 sequences are KGHDR and SFDVKD. Trimming at V came to 4 bases and at J to 6 bases, leaving 6 bases not matched to a gene. DNA of the CDR3: TGTGCCACCAGTGAACCACCGGGACTAGCCAATGAGCAGTTCTTC. It yields the protein CATSEPPGLANEQFF.

CDR3 region: CASSKQRDTEAFF. Written as DNA, the CDR3 is TGTGCCAGTAGTAAACAGAGAGACACTGAAGCTTTCTTT. The genes are TRBV19 and TRBJ1-1, with D unresolved. Trimming pared 4 bases from V and 3 bases from J, leaving 9 bases between. The V gene's germline CDR1 is LNHDA and CDR2 SQIVND (reference sequence). This CDR3 region has 13 residues.

The chain uses TRBV14 and TRBJ2-1, with 11 bases matching TRBD2. J gave up 6 bases and V 4 bases, and 11 bases lay outside the gene matches. This CDR3 has 17 residues. The germline V gene has CDR1 SGHDN and CDR2 FVKESK. This CDR3 is CASSPSFPGLAVNEQFF. The CDR3 DNA follows: TGTGCCAGCAGCCCCTCCTTTCCGGGACTAGCGGTCAATGAGCAGTTCTTC.

On this clone itself: This same CDR3 is encoded by further DNA sequences in the sample. The J gene is TRBJ1-1, the V gene TRBV13; D is undetermined. The V gene's germline CDR1 is PRHDT and CDR2 FYEKMQ (reference sequence). Deletions cut 9 bases from V and 2 bases from J, with 7 bases between. The CDR3 sequence is 11 residues long. CDR3 region: CASRSNTEAFF. DNA of the CDR3: TGTGCCAGTAGATCAAACACTGAAGCTTTCTTT.

This sequence joins TRBV21-1 and TRBJ2-3; TRBD1, the D gene given by the table, was not confirmed from the DNA. TRBV21-1 is given as a pseudogene. This CDR3 region has 11 residues. The CDR3 loop reads CASRTTDTQYF. CDR3 in DNA: TGTGCCAGCAGGACAACAGATACGCAGTATTTT.